What follows is one T cell receptor (beta chain) and its context. What it recognizes is unknown. This CDR3 has 14 amino acids. V was trimmed by 3 bases and J by 2 bases, leaving 10 bases between them. CDR1 and CDR2 from the germline V gene are LGHNT and FRNRAP. One heparinised draw of blood, averaging roughly 120 mL, came from each donor. As every portion of the isolated RNA was reverse transcribed, the sequencing read expressed TCRB transcripts. Assay used: immunoSEQ multiplex PCR; TCRdb lists only in-frame clones, some missing. The sample contains 250,000 to 350,000 clones, around 13% of which appear only once. This sample was taken from a study of beta chain features in type 1 diabetes. Overall study findings and caveats: VDJ junctions from type 1 diabetes patients carried fewer insertions and larger deletions.

The chain employs TRBV12-5 and TRBJ1-1; D ambiguous. Source material: central memory CD4+ T cells from blood. The TCR sequence derives from a young man in good health. The CDR3 region is CASGLSRPNTEAFF. CDR3 sequence (DNA): TGTGCTAGTGGTTTATCGAGGCCCAACACTGAAGCTTTCTTT.